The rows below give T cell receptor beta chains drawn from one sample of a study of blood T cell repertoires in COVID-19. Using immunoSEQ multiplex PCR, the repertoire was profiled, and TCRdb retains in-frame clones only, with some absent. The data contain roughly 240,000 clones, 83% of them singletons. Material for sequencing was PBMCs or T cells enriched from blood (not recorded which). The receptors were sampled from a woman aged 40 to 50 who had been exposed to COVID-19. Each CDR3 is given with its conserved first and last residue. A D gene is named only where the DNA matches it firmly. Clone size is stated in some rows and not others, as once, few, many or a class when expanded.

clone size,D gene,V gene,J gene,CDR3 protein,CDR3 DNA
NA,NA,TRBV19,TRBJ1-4,CASSIEGEGKLFF,TGTGCCAGTAGTATAGAAGGGGAGGGAAAACTGTTTTTT
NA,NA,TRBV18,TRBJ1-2,CASSPDKNYGYTF,TGTGCCAGCTCTCCGGACAAGAACTATGGCTACACCTTC
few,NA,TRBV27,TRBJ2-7,CASRLAGQGFEQYF,TGTGCCAGCAGATTAGCGGGACAGGGTTTCGAGCAGTACTTC
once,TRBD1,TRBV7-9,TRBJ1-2,CASSKTGTPYGYTF,TGTGCCAGCAGCAAGACAGGGACCCCTTATGGCTACACCTTC
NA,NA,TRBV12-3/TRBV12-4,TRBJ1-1,CASTFFRGEAFF,TGTGCCAGCACCTTCTTCAGAGGTGAAGCTTTCTTT
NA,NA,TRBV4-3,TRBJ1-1,CASSQEAGSNTEAFF,TGCGCCAGCAGCCAAGAAGCAGGGTCGAACACTGAAGCTTTCTTT
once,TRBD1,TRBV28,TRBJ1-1,CASRRNRGLIPEAFF,TGTGCCAGCAGAAGGAACAGGGGGCTGATCCCTGAAGCTTTCTTT
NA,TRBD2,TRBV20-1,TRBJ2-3,CSASPPLGSGGAPDTQYF,TGCAGTGCTAGTCCCCCCTTGGGTAGCGGGGGGGCCCCAGATACGCAGTATTTT
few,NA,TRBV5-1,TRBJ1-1,CASSLGRNTEAFF,TGCGCCAGCAGCTTGGGCAGGAACACTGAAGCTTTCTTT
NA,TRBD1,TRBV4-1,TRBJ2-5,CASSQDETGLNLGLETQYF,TGCGCCAGCAGCCAAGATGAGACAGGGCTGAATCTCGGGCTTGAGACCCAGTACTTC
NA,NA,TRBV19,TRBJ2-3,CASSRGGDTQYF,TGTGCCAGTAGTAGAGGGGGAGATACGCAGTATTTT
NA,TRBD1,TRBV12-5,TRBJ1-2,CASGFADRSYGYTF,TGTGCTAGTGGTTTCGCGGACAGGAGCTATGGCTACACCTTC
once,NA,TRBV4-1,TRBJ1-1,CASSQALQGAWTEAFF,TGCGCCAGCAGCCAAGCCCTACAGGGCGCATGGACTGAAGCTTTCTTT
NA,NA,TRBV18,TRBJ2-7,CASSLLDSGKTYEQYF,TGTGCCAGCTCACTCCTAGACAGTGGAAAAACCTACGAGCAGTACTTC
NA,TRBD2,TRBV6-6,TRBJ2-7,CASSGRDGSYEQYF,TGTGCCAGCAGTGGGAGGGACGGCTCCTACGAGCAGTACTTC
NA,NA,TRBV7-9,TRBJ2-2,CASSLDQQKTGELFF,TGTGCCAGCAGCTTAGACCAACAGAAAACCGGGGAGCTGTTTTTT
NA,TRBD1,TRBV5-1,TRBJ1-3,CASSTGQVGNTIYF,TGCGCCAGCAGCACCGGACAGGTTGGAAACACCATATATTTT
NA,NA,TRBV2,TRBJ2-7,CASTDEVDYEQYF,TGTGCCAGCACCGATGAGGTTGACTACGAGCAGTACTTC
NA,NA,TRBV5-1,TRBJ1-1,CASSLVGNRAHLDTNTEAFF,TGCGCCAGCAGCTTGGTTGGGAATCGGGCTCATTTGGACACGAACACTGAAGCTTTCTTT
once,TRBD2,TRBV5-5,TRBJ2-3,CASSEQRGPTDTQYF,TGTGCCAGCAGTGAGCAGCGGGGGCCCACAGATACGCAGTATTTT
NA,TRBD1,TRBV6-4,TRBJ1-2,CASSDPDRGLHYGYTF,TGTGCCAGCAGTGACCCCGACAGGGGGTTGCACTATGGCTACACCTTC
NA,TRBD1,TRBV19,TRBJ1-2,CASSIEGTGVGYTF,TGTGCCAGTAGTATAGAAGGGACAGGGGTAGGCTACACCTTC
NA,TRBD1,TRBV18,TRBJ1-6,CASSPPGQGNSPLHF,TGTGCCAGCTCACCACCTGGACAGGGGAATTCACCCCTCCACTTT
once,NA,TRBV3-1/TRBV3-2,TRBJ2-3,CASSQLLSTDTQYF,TGTGCCAGCAGCCAACTCCTAAGCACAGATACGCAGTATTTT
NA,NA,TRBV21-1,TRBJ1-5,CASSKDGQARNQPQHF,TGTGCCAGCAGCAAAGACGGACAGGCCAGGAATCAGCCCCAGCATTTT
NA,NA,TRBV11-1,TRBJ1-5,CASSLSAGNNQPQHF,TGTGCCAGCAGCTTATCAGCAGGGAACAATCAGCCCCAGCATTTT
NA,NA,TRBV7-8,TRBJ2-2,CASRQWRSNTGELFF,TGTGCCAGCAGGCAATGGAGGTCGAACACCGGGGAGCTGTTTTTT
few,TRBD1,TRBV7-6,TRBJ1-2,CASSRGTGGNGYTF,TGTGCCAGCAGCCGTGGGACAGGGGGAAATGGCTACACCTTC
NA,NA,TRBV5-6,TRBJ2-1,CASSLETSLFF,TGTGCCAGCAGCTTGGAAACTAGTTTGTTCTTC
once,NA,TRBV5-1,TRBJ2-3,CASTLTGGATDTQYF,TGCGCCAGCACCCTTACTGGAGGGGCGACAGATACGCAGTATTTT
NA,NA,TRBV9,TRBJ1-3,CASSVSAGPKTIYF,TGTGCCAGCAGCGTTTCGGCAGGGCCAAAGACCATATATTTT
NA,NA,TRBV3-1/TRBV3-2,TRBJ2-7,CASSQTYDSYEQYF,TGTGCCAGCAGCCAGACCTACGACAGCTACGAGCAGTACTTC
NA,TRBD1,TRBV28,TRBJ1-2,CATETGFGYTF,TGTGCCACCGAGACAGGGTTCGGCTACACCTTC
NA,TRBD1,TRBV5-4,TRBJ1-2,CASSQDRGGYTF,TGTGCCAGCAGCCAGGACAGGGGTGGCTACACCTTC
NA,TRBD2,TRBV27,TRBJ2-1,CASSPRTSGGYNEQFF,TGTGCCAGCAGTCCCCGGACTAGCGGGGGCTACAATGAGCAGTTCTTC
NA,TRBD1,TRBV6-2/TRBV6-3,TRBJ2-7,CASSPQGGGYEQYF,TGTGCCAGCAGTCCACAGGGGGGTGGTTACGAGCAGTACTTC
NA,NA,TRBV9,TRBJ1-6,CASSARLEGYSPLHF,TGTGCCAGCAGCGCCCGTTTGGAGGGTTATTCACCCCTCCACTTT
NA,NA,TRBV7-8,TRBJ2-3,CASSLEIAQGLDTQYF,TGTGCCAGCAGCTTAGAAATCGCACAGGGCTTAGATACGCAGTATTTT
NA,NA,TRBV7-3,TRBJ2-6,CASSLTPGANVLTF,TGTGCCAGCAGCTTAACCCCAGGGGCCAACGTCCTGACTTTC
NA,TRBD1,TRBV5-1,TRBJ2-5,CASSPQTGRGVGYF,TGCGCCAGCAGCCCCCAGACAGGGAGAGGCGTCGGGTACTTC
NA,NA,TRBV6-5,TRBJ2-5,CASSFIAGAQETQYF,TGTGCCAGCAGTTTCATCGCGGGGGCCCAAGAGACCCAGTACTTC
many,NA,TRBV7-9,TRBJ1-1,CASRPDRNTEAFF,TGTGCCAGCAGACCGGACAGGAACACTGAAGCTTTCTTT
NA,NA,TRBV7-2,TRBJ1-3,CASSPRQGYPTSSGNTIYF,TGTGCCAGCAGCCCGCGCCAGGGCTACCCGACTTCCTCTGGAAACACCATATATTTT
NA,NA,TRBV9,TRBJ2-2,CASSVELAYPGELFF,TGTGCCAGCAGCGTAGAACTAGCTTACCCCGGGGAGCTGTTTTTT
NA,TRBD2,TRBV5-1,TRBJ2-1,CASTTGTSNNEQFF,TGCGCCAGCACAACCGGGACTAGCAACAATGAGCAGTTCTTC
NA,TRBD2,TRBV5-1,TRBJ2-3,CASGTSSSSTDTQYF,TGCGCCAGCGGGACTAGCAGTTCTAGCACAGATACGCAGTATTTT
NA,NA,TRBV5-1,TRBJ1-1,CASSWRGSRDTEAFF,TGCGCCAGCAGCTGGAGGGGTAGCCGCGACACTGAAGCTTTCTTT
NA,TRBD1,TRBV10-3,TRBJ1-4,CATAGQSNEKLFF,TGTGCCACGGCGGGACAGTCTAATGAAAAACTGTTTTTT
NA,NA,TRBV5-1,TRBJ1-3,CASSLLESGAGNTIYF,TGCGCCAGCAGTCTACTAGAATCAGGGGCTGGAAACACCATATATTTT
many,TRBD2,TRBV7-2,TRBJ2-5,CASSRIAGGPQETQYF,TGTGCCAGCAGCCGGATAGCGGGGGGGCCTCAAGAGACCCAGTACTTC
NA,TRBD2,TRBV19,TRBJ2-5,CATMGGTRRETQYF,TGTGCCACCATGGGGGGGACTAGGAGAGAGACCCAGTACTTC
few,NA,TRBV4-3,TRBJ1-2,CASSQDSGVANYGYTF,TGCGCCAGCAGCCAAGATTCAGGGGTCGCTAACTATGGCTACACCTTC
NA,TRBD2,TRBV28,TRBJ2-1,CASSSAGGSGEQFF,TGTGCCAGCAGTAGTGCGGGGGGATCGGGGGAGCAGTTCTTC